The rows below give T cell receptor beta chains drawn from one sample of a study of blood T cell repertoires in COVID-19. This table comes from immunoSEQ multiplex PCR, and its TCRdb copy is limited to in-frame clones, with some not included. The table shows over 130,000 clones, with approximately 84% occurring only once. Sequencing used PBMCs or T cells enriched from blood (not recorded which). The receptors originated from a woman between 18 and 29 years old who had been exposed to COVID-19. CDR3s include the opening cysteine and the closing phenylalanine or tryptophan. D genes are given only for firm matches. Only some rows state a clone size, as once, few, many or a class for expanded clones.

j_gene: TRBJ1-1; abundance: -; v_gene: TRBV15; d_gene: TRBD1; CDR3aa: CATSSLDRANTEAFF; CDR3nt: TGTGCCACCAGCAGTCTAGACAGGGCGAACACTGAAGCTTTCTTT
j_gene: TRBJ1-3; abundance: -; v_gene: TRBV6-4; d_gene: -; CDR3aa: CASRETEYSGNTIYF; CDR3nt: TGTGCCAGCAGGGAGACAGAATACTCTGGAAACACCATATATTTT
j_gene: TRBJ2-3; abundance: -; v_gene: TRBV21-1; d_gene: -; CDR3aa: CASSKRTGSDTQYF; CDR3nt: TGTGCCAGCAGCAAGCGGACAGGGTCAGATACGCAGTATTTT
j_gene: TRBJ2-1; abundance: -; v_gene: TRBV27; d_gene: TRBD2; CDR3aa: CASSILAASYNEQFF; CDR3nt: TGTGCCAGCAGTATACTAGCGGCCTCCTACAATGAGCAGTTCTTC
j_gene: TRBJ1-5; abundance: -; v_gene: TRBV24-1; d_gene: -; CDR3aa: CATSDSGGFQYSNQPQHF; CDR3nt: TGTGCCACCAGTGATTCGGGGGGTTTTCAATATAGCAATCAGCCCCAGCATTTT
j_gene: TRBJ2-7; abundance: once; v_gene: TRBV4-1; d_gene: TRBD2; CDR3aa: CASSPWVPGLAGGTSYEQYF; CDR3nt: TGCGCCAGCAGCCCCTGGGTGCCGGGACTAGCGGGAGGAACGTCCTACGAGCAGTACTTC
j_gene: TRBJ2-3; abundance: -; v_gene: TRBV28; d_gene: TRBD2; CDR3aa: CASSLNFVAGGDTQYF; CDR3nt: TGTGCCAGCAGCCTAAATTTCGTAGCGGGGGGAGATACGCAGTATTTT
j_gene: TRBJ2-7; abundance: -; v_gene: TRBV19; d_gene: TRBD2; CDR3aa: CASSIYGTSGYYEQYF; CDR3nt: TGTGCCAGTAGTATATATGGGACTAGCGGATACTACGAGCAGTACTTC
j_gene: TRBJ1-3; abundance: -; v_gene: TRBV19; d_gene: TRBD1; CDR3aa: CASSIIWTGTYSGNTIYF; CDR3nt: TGTGCCAGTAGTATCATCTGGACAGGGACCTACTCTGGAAACACCATATATTTT
j_gene: TRBJ2-2; abundance: -; v_gene: TRBV9; d_gene: -; CDR3aa: CASSPEGRTSGELFF; CDR3nt: TGTGCCAGCAGCCCAGAGGGAAGGACCTCAGGGGAGCTGTTTTTT
j_gene: TRBJ1-1; abundance: -; v_gene: TRBV6-5; d_gene: TRBD1; CDR3aa: CASTRTGQAETEAFF; CDR3nt: TGTGCCAGCACCCGAACGGGACAGGCGGAGACTGAAGCTTTCTTT
j_gene: TRBJ2-1; abundance: -; v_gene: TRBV15; d_gene: TRBD1; CDR3aa: CATSRRGGSSYNEQFF; CDR3nt: TGTGCCACCAGCAGACGAGGGGGCAGCTCCTACAATGAGCAGTTCTTC
j_gene: TRBJ1-1; abundance: few; v_gene: TRBV30; d_gene: TRBD1; CDR3aa: CAWSTARGYTEAFF; CDR3nt: TGTGCCTGGAGTACAGCCAGGGGGTACACTGAAGCTTTCTTT
j_gene: TRBJ2-3; abundance: -; v_gene: TRBV5-1; d_gene: TRBD2; CDR3aa: CASRETSVRSTDTQYF; CDR3nt: TGCGCCAGCAGGGAGACTAGCGTAAGATCCACAGATACGCAGTATTTT
j_gene: TRBJ1-5; abundance: -; v_gene: TRBV14; d_gene: -; CDR3aa: CASSSGLSGQPQHF; CDR3nt: -
j_gene: TRBJ2-7; abundance: -; v_gene: TRBV5-1; d_gene: -; CDR3aa: CASSLGGTDGYEQYF; CDR3nt: TGCGCCAGCAGCTTGGGCGGGACAGATGGATACGAGCAGTACTTC
j_gene: TRBJ1-5; abundance: -; v_gene: TRBV7-8; d_gene: -; CDR3aa: CASSFTENSNQPQHF; CDR3nt: TGTGCCAGCAGCTTCACGGAGAATAGCAATCAGCCCCAGCATTTT
j_gene: TRBJ1-2; abundance: -; v_gene: TRBV12-3/TRBV12-4; d_gene: TRBD1; CDR3aa: CASSWGQSYGYTF; CDR3nt: TGTGCCAGCAGTTGGGGACAGTCCTATGGCTACACCTTC
j_gene: TRBJ2-3; abundance: -; v_gene: TRBV7-9; d_gene: -; CDR3aa: CASARWGGSTDTQYF; CDR3nt: TGTGCCAGCGCCCGGTGGGGCGGAAGCACAGATACGCAGTATTTT
j_gene: TRBJ1-6; abundance: -; v_gene: TRBV19; d_gene: -; CDR3aa: CASAQGIASVSPLHF; CDR3nt: TGTGCCAGTGCTCAGGGGATAGCTTCCGTATCACCCCTCCACTTT
j_gene: TRBJ1-1; abundance: few; v_gene: TRBV5-1; d_gene: -; CDR3aa: CASSEEQGEITEAFF; CDR3nt: TGCGCCAGCAGCGAGGAACAGGGAGAAATTACTGAAGCTTTCTTT
j_gene: TRBJ1-1; abundance: -; v_gene: TRBV29-1; d_gene: TRBD1; CDR3aa: CSVASGGDTEAFF; CDR3nt: TGCAGCGTTGCTTCAGGGGGCGACACCGAAGCTTTCTTT
j_gene: TRBJ2-3; abundance: -; v_gene: TRBV5-4; d_gene: TRBD2; CDR3aa: CASSSLAGEDTQYF; CDR3nt: TGTGCCAGCAGCTCTCTAGCGGGCGAAGATACGCAGTATTTT
j_gene: TRBJ1-2; abundance: -; v_gene: TRBV29-1; d_gene: -; CDR3aa: CSVEYRERIGYTF; CDR3nt: TGCAGCGTTGAGTACAGGGAGCGAATTGGCTACACCTTC
j_gene: TRBJ2-2; abundance: -; v_gene: TRBV19; d_gene: TRBD1; CDR3aa: CASSIRGQRRAGELFF; CDR3nt: TGTGCCAGTAGTATAAGGGGACAGCGTAGGGCCGGGGAGCTGTTTTTT
j_gene: TRBJ2-7; abundance: -; v_gene: TRBV20-1; d_gene: TRBD1; CDR3aa: CSASGGTGEKEQYF; CDR3nt: TGCAGTGCTAGTGGGGGGACAGGGGAGAAGGAGCAGTACTTC
j_gene: TRBJ1-5; abundance: -; v_gene: TRBV28; d_gene: TRBD1; CDR3aa: CASSPSGQGRWNQPQHF; CDR3nt: TGTGCCAGCAGTCCTTCGGGACAGGGAAGATGGAATCAGCCCCAGCATTTT
j_gene: TRBJ2-1; abundance: -; v_gene: TRBV11-3; d_gene: -; CDR3aa: CASSSGLASYNEQFF; CDR3nt: TGTGCCAGCAGCTCGGGGCTAGCGAGTTACAATGAGCAGTTCTTC
j_gene: TRBJ1-4; abundance: -; v_gene: TRBV9; d_gene: -; CDR3aa: CASIERAGEKLFF; CDR3nt: TGTGCCAGCATCGAAAGGGCGGGTGAAAAACTGTTTTTT
j_gene: TRBJ2-3; abundance: -; v_gene: TRBV19; d_gene: TRBD2; CDR3aa: CASSIQGGRAPDTQYF; CDR3nt: TGTGCCAGTAGTATACAGGGCGGGAGGGCCCCAGATACGCAGTATTTT
j_gene: TRBJ1-2; abundance: -; v_gene: TRBV19; d_gene: -; CDR3aa: CASSIYGNSQNGYTF; CDR3nt: TGTGCCAGTAGTATTTACGGGAATTCGCAGAATGGCTACACCTTC
j_gene: TRBJ1-2; abundance: -; v_gene: TRBV7-9; d_gene: -; CDR3aa: CASSLGSSSGYVAVSGYTF; CDR3nt: TGTGCCAGCAGCTTAGGGTCGTCTAGCGGTTACGTGGCGGTATCAGGCTACACCTTC
j_gene: TRBJ2-2; abundance: -; v_gene: TRBV25-1; d_gene: -; CDR3aa: CASSESRVANTGELFF; CDR3nt: TGTGCCAGCAGTGAGTCCAGGGTCGCGAACACCGGGGAGCTGTTTTTT
j_gene: TRBJ1-1; abundance: once; v_gene: TRBV6-2/TRBV6-3; d_gene: -; CDR3aa: CASSYREKSRGRAFF; CDR3nt: TGTGCCAGCAGTTACCGTGAGAAGTCCCGTGGGAGAGCTTTCTTT
j_gene: TRBJ2-1; abundance: -; v_gene: TRBV24-1; d_gene: TRBD2; CDR3aa: CAISSGSVGEQFF; CDR3nt: TGTGCCATCAGTAGCGGGAGTGTGGGTGAGCAGTTCTTC
j_gene: TRBJ1-5; abundance: -; v_gene: TRBV5-5; d_gene: -; CDR3aa: CASSSHQNQPQHF; CDR3nt: TGTGCCAGCAGCTCACATCAAAATCAGCCCCAGCATTTT
j_gene: TRBJ1-3; abundance: -; v_gene: TRBV19; d_gene: -; CDR3aa: CASSIGLLSGNTIYF; CDR3nt: TGTGCCAGTAGTATAGGGCTGCTCTCTGGAAACACCATATATTTT
j_gene: TRBJ2-1; abundance: -; v_gene: TRBV2; d_gene: TRBD1; CDR3aa: CASRDRGQDNEQFF; CDR3nt: TGTGCCAGCCGGGACAGGGGACAGGACAATGAGCAGTTCTTC
j_gene: TRBJ2-3; abundance: -; v_gene: TRBV9; d_gene: -; CDR3aa: CASSVTASTDTQYF; CDR3nt: TGTGCCAGCAGCGTAACTGCAAGCACAGATACGCAGTATTTT
j_gene: TRBJ2-3; abundance: once; v_gene: TRBV19; d_gene: TRBD2; CDR3aa: CASSIGAGGTDTQYF; CDR3nt: TGTGCCAGTAGTATCGGAGCGGGAGGCACAGATACGCAGTATTTT
j_gene: TRBJ2-5; abundance: few; v_gene: TRBV3-1/TRBV3-2; d_gene: -; CDR3aa: CASSQVFPGRETQYF; CDR3nt: TGTGCCAGCAGCCAAGTATTTCCGGGAAGAGAGACCCAGTACTTC
j_gene: TRBJ2-1; abundance: -; v_gene: TRBV7-9; d_gene: TRBD2; CDR3aa: CASSSDSGRARSYNEQFF; CDR3nt: TGTGCCAGCAGCTCAGATAGCGGGAGGGCCCGATCCTACAATGAGCAGTTCTTC
j_gene: TRBJ2-3; abundance: -; v_gene: TRBV5-1; d_gene: -; CDR3aa: CASSLLSDTQYF; CDR3nt: TGCGCCAGCAGCTTGCTGTCAGATACGCAGTATTTT
j_gene: TRBJ2-7; abundance: -; v_gene: TRBV11-2; d_gene: -; CDR3aa: CASSLDSDEQYF; CDR3nt: TGTGCCAGCAGCTTAGACTCGGACGAGCAGTACTTC
j_gene: TRBJ1-1; abundance: -; v_gene: TRBV28; d_gene: -; CDR3aa: CASSLSGGVWNTEAFF; CDR3nt: TGTGCCAGCAGTTTAAGTGGGGGGGTTTGGAACACTGAAGCTTTCTTT
j_gene: TRBJ2-5; abundance: -; v_gene: TRBV7-3; d_gene: -; CDR3aa: CASSPLNQETQYF; CDR3nt: TGTGCCAGCAGCCCTCTAAACCAAGAGACCCAGTACTTC
j_gene: TRBJ2-7; abundance: -; v_gene: TRBV18; d_gene: -; CDR3aa: CASSPGTSYEQYF; CDR3nt: TGTGCCAGCTCACCAGGGACTTCCTACGAGCAGTACTTC
j_gene: TRBJ1-2; abundance: -; v_gene: TRBV7-9; d_gene: TRBD1; CDR3aa: CASSLGTGYGYTF; CDR3nt: TGTGCCAGCAGCTTAGGGACAGGCTATGGCTACACCTTC
j_gene: TRBJ1-2; abundance: -; v_gene: TRBV12-3/TRBV12-4; d_gene: -; CDR3aa: CASSRTVYGYTF; CDR3nt: TGTGCCAGCAGTCGGACAGTCTATGGCTACACCTTC
j_gene: TRBJ1-1; abundance: -; v_gene: TRBV28; d_gene: -; CDR3aa: CASSPTGYQGYTEAFF; CDR3nt: TGTGCCAGCAGCCCCACAGGGTATCAAGGTTACACTGAAGCTTTCTTT
j_gene: TRBJ2-7; abundance: -; v_gene: TRBV5-1; d_gene: TRBD2; CDR3aa: CASSSGTSGLYEQYF; CDR3nt: TGCGCCAGCAGCTCAGGGACTAGCGGTTTATACGAGCAGTACTTC
j_gene: TRBJ2-7; abundance: -; v_gene: TRBV11-2; d_gene: -; CDR3aa: CASSLALSSGYEQYF; CDR3nt: TGTGCCAGCAGCTTAGCACTGTCAAGCGGGTACGAGCAGTACTTC
j_gene: TRBJ1-5; abundance: -; v_gene: TRBV20-1; d_gene: TRBD1; CDR3aa: CSASNQGQGFRQPQHF; CDR3nt: TGCAGTGCTAGTAACCAGGGACAGGGGTTTAGGCAGCCCCAGCATTTT
j_gene: TRBJ1-5; abundance: few; v_gene: TRBV6-1; d_gene: -; CDR3aa: CASSEEAGQPQHF; CDR3nt: TGTGCCAGCAGTGAAGAAGCAGGTCAGCCCCAGCATTTT
j_gene: TRBJ2-3; abundance: -; v_gene: TRBV7-6; d_gene: TRBD2; CDR3aa: CASSSGLANTDTQYF; CDR3nt: TGTGCCAGCAGCTCGGGACTAGCGAACACAGATACGCAGTATTTT
j_gene: TRBJ1-2; abundance: -; v_gene: TRBV11-2; d_gene: -; CDR3aa: CASSLGPGRYTF; CDR3nt: TGTGCCAGCAGCTTAGGCCCGGGTCGCTACACCTTC
j_gene: TRBJ2-7; abundance: few; v_gene: TRBV5-1; d_gene: -; CDR3aa: CASSWSPGQGYEQYF; CDR3nt: TGCGCCAGCAGCTGGAGCCCCGGCCAGGGTTACGAGCAGTACTTC
j_gene: TRBJ1-4; abundance: -; v_gene: TRBV28; d_gene: TRBD1; CDR3aa: CASSRWDRVTNEKLFF; CDR3nt: TGTGCCAGCAGTCGATGGGACAGGGTAACTAATGAAAAACTGTTTTTT
j_gene: TRBJ1-6; abundance: few; v_gene: TRBV12-3/TRBV12-4; d_gene: TRBD1; CDR3aa: CASSRDRGPLHF; CDR3nt: TGTGCCAGCAGTCGGGACAGGGGCCCCCTCCACTTT
j_gene: TRBJ1-4; abundance: -; v_gene: TRBV18; d_gene: TRBD1; CDR3aa: CASSSFDRGPEKLFF; CDR3nt: TGTGCCAGCTCATCCTTTGACAGGGGACCTGAAAAACTGTTTTTT